What follows are 10 T cell receptor beta chains derived from one specimen sequenced in a study of blood T cell repertoires in COVID-19. TCRdb keeps only in-frame clones here, not all; method: immunoSEQ multiplex PCR. Of hundreds of thousands of clones listed, more than 75% are singletons. The sequenced sample consisted of PBMCs or T cells enriched from blood (not recorded which). Receptors originate from a woman aged 60-70 years in a cohort exposed to, infected with or recovered from COVID-19 (not recorded which).

The gene calls are TRBV18 and TRBJ1-3; D uncertain. Trimming stripped 0 bases from V and 2 bases from J, with 8 bases between. The germline V gene encodes CDR1 KGHSH and CDR2 LQKENI. This CDR3 contains 15 residues. CDR3 sequence: CASSPPGPAGNTIYF. CDR3 bases: TGTGCCAGCTCACCACCGGGCCCTGCTGGAAACACCATATATTTT. The variable domain in full, completed from reference TRBV18 and TRBJ1-3, reads NAGVMQNPRHLVRRRGQEARLRCSPMKGHSHVYWYRQLPEEGLKFMVYLQKENIIDESGMPKERFSAEFPKEGPSILRIQQVVRGDSAAYFCASSPPGPAGNTIYFGEGSWLTVV.

The chain recombines TRBV5-8 with TRBJ1-4; 7 bases are shared with TRBD1. The junction had 11 bases not matched to a gene; V was cut back by 0 bases and J by 3 bases. Germline V lookup: CDR1 SGHTS, CDR2 YDEGEE. The CDR3 loop spans 18 amino acids. As DNA, the CDR3 is TGTGCCAGCAGCTTGGTTATTTGGTTGGGGACAGCTAATGAAAAACTGTTTTTT. It translates to CASSLVIWLGTANEKLFF.

The rearrangement links TRBV7-3 to TRBJ2-3; TRBD2 might be the D (6 bases). CDR3 size: 15 residues. Deletions cut 4 bases from V and 1 base from J, with 12 bases between. Per germline, CDR1 SGHTA and CDR2 FQGTGA. CDR3 in amino acids: CASSSRDSGTDTQYF. The CDR3 DNA sequence: TGTGCCAGCAGCTCTCGGGACTCTGGCACAGATACGCAGTATTTT.

The chain employs TRBV4-1 and TRBJ1-2; no definite D call. Germline V CDR1 and CDR2: MGHRA, YSYEKL. This CDR3 is 14 amino acids long. Trimming left V 1 base short and J 7 bases short, with 13 bases between. The CDR3, as DNA: TGCGCCAGCAGCCAAGTCTTACATGAGGGTGGCTACACCTTC. Its translation is CASSQVLHEGGYTF.

The chain couples TRBV18 to TRBJ1-1; TRBD1 matches at 9 bases. Germline V gene sequence: CDR1 KGHSH, CDR2 LQKENI. The J segment lost 5 bases and the V segment lost 6 bases, leaving 10 bases of the junction unmatched. The CDR3 totals 15 residues. The CDR3 spells CASSPGTGHATEAFF. CDR3 DNA sequence: TGTGCCAGCTCGCCAGGGACAGGGCACGCGACTGAAGCTTTCTTT.

The CDR3 here is CASSPLAGAGDTQYF. The CDR3 coding sequence is TGTGCCAGCAGCCCACTAGCGGGAGCAGGAGATACGCAGTATTTT. The gene calls are TRBV7-9 and TRBJ2-3; 11 bases fit TRBD2. Germline assignment: CDR1 SEHNR and CDR2 FQNEAQ (reference sequence). V lost 5 bases and J lost 5; bases outside the gene matches: 6. There are 15 residues in the CDR3.

This rearrangement joins TRBV5-1 to TRBJ1-1, with 8 bases fitting TRBD1. Germline loops: CDR1 SGHRS, CDR2 YFSETQ. CDR3 length equals 12 residues. J lost 11 bases, V lost 0 bases, and 3 bases had no gene match. The CDR3 loop reads CASSLDRGKAFF. The CDR3 DNA reads TGCGCCAGCAGCTTGGACAGGGGGAAGGCTTTCTTT.

V is TRBV28 and J is TRBJ2-7; the match to TRBD1 covers 8 bases. This CDR3 has 16 residues. Per the germline V gene, CDR1 is MDHEN and CDR2 is SYDVKM. V trimming: 4 bases; J trimming: 5 bases; junction bases outside the gene matches: 13. The CDR3 DNA follows: TGTGCCAGCAGTTCTCCCCGGGACAGGCCCCCCCACGAGCAGTACTTC. It codes for CASSSPRDRPPHEQYF.

The V and J genes are TRBV10-3 and TRBJ2-5; 9 bases are shared with TRBD2. CDR3 length: 14 amino acids. Trimming at V came to 4 bases and at J to 1 base, leaving 1 base not matched to a gene. The germline gives CDR1 ENHRY, CDR2 SYGVKD. CDR3 nucleotide sequence: TGTGCCATCAGTGGGCGGGAGGGCCAAGAGACCCAGTACTTC. It specifies CAISGREGQETQYF.

J is TRBJ2-7 and V is TRBV19; 9 nucleotides align to TRBD2. Germline CDR1 is LNHDA and CDR2 is SQIVND (reference sequence). V shed 7 bases and J 3 bases; nucleotides not matched to a gene: 10. CDR3 length: 15 residues. CDR3 nucleotide sequence: TGTGCCAGTACCCCCGGGGTAGCGGGAGTCTACGAGCAGTACTTC. Translated: CASTPGVAGVYEQYF.